This T cell receptor beta chain was recovered during a study of blood T cell repertoires in COVID-19. Overall study context: From the United States, Italy and Spain came samples of acute and convalescent COVID-19.

Measured with immunoSEQ multiplex PCR; TCRdb has only the in-frame clones, and not every one. The sample includes more than 200,000 clones, nearly 90% of them seen just once. Cohort placement rested on clinical history that participants reported themselves. The clonotype comes from a woman aged 25 to 39 with acute COVID-19. The sequenced sample consisted of PBMCs or T cells enriched from blood (not recorded which).

CDR3 sequence: CASRTGGDTDTQYF. The CDR3 nucleotides are TGTGCCAGCAGGACGGGGGGGGACACAGATACGCAGTATTTT. This chain connects TRBV2 to TRBJ2-3; 8 nucleotides line up with TRBD2. CDR1 and CDR2 from the germline V gene are SNHLY and FYNNEI. CDR3 size: 14 residues. V lost 6 bases, J lost 2 bases, and 4 bases stayed unmatched.